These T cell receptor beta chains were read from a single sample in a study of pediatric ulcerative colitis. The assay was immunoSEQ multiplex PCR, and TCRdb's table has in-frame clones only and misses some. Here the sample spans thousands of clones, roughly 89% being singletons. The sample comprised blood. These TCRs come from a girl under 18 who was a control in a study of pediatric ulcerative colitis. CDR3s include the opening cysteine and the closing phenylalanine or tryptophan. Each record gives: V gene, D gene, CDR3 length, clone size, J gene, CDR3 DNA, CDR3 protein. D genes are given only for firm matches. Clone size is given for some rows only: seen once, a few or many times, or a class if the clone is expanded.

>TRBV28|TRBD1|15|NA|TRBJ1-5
TGTGCCAGCAGTTTGTCCCAGGGGGGCAATCAGCCCCAGCATTTT
CASSLSQGGNQPQHF
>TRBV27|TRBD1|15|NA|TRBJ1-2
TGTGCCAGCACACGTTCCGGGACAGGGCTCTATGGCTACACCTTC
CASTRSGTGLYGYTF
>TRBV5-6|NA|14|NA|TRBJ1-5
TGTGCCAGCAGCTTAAGGCCTAGCAATCAGCCCCAGCATTTT
CASSLRPSNQPQHF
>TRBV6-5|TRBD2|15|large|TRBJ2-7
TGTGCCAGCAGTTACTCGACTAGCGGGAGCTACGAGCAGTACTTC
CASSYSTSGSYEQYF
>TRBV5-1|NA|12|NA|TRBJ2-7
TGCGCCAGCAGCCAGGACGGCTACGAGCAGTACTTC
CASSQDGYEQYF
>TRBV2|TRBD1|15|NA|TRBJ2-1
TGTGCCAGCAGTGAAGAGACAGGGTACAGCAATGAGCAGTTCTTC
CASSEETGYSNEQFF
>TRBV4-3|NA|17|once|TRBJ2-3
TGCGCCAGCAGCCAAACCCCCCCGGGCAGCCCTACAGATACGCAGTATTTT
CASSQTPPGSPTDTQYF
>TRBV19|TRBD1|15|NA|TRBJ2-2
TGTGCCAGTAGTAGCCGACAGGGGGTTGGCGGGGAGCTGTTTTTT
CASSSRQGVGGELFF
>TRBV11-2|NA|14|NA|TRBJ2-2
TGTGCCAGCAGCTTGGCGAGGGCGGCCGGGGAGCTGTTTTTT
CASSLARAAGELFF
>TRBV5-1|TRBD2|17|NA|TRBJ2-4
TGCGCCAGCAGCTTACAACTAGCGGGAGGAGCCAAAAACATTCAGTACTTC
CASSLQLAGGAKNIQYF
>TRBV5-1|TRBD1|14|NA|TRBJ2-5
TGCGCCAGCAGGTCTCGGCCGACAGGGGAGACCCAGTACTTC
CASRSRPTGETQYF
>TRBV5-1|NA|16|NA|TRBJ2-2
TGCGCCAGCAGCTTGGGGCTCACAGGGGAGGCCGGGGAGCTGTTTTTT
CASSLGLTGEAGELFF
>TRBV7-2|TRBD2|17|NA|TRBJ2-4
TGTGCCAGCAGCGTAACTAGCGGGAGGGCCTCGGGAAACATTCAGTACTTC
CASSVTSGRASGNIQYF
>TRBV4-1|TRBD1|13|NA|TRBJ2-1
TGCGCCAGCAGCCAGGACAGGGCTTATGAGCAGTTCTTC
CASSQDRAYEQFF
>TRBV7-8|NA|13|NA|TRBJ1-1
TGTGCCAGCACCTGGACAGAACTGACTGAAGCTTTCTTT
CASTWTELTEAFF
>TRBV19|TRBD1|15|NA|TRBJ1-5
TGTGCCAGTAGTAGCGGACAGGGGGCACAACAGCCCCAGCATTTT
CASSSGQGAQQPQHF
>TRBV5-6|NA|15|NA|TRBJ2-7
TGTGCCAGCAGCTCACAGGGCCAAGGGGACTACGAGCAGTACTTC
CASSSQGQGDYEQYF
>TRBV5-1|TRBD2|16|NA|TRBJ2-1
TGCGCCAGCAGCTTGGGATTAGCGGGAGGGATAAATGAGCAGTTCTTC
CASSLGLAGGINEQFF
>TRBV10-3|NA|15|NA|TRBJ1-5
TGTGCCATCAGTGAGGGAGGGGTCGGCAATCAGCCCCAGCATTTT
CAISEGGVGNQPQHF
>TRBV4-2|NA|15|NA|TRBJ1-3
TGTGACAGCAGCCAAGATTCCCTCTCTGGAAACACCATATATTTT
CDSSQDSLSGNTIYF
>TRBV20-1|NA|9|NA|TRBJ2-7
TGCAGTGCTAGTTACGAGCAGTACTTC
CSASYEQYF
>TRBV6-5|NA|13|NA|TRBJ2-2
TGTGCCAGCAGTTACTCGAACACCGGGGAGCTGTTTTTT
CASSYSNTGELFF
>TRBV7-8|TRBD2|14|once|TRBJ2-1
TGTGCCAGCAGCTTTCTAGCGGGAGGGGATGAGCAGTTCTTC
CASSFLAGGDEQFF
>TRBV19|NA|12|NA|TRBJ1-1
TGTGCCAGTAGTATGACGGCTAATGAAGCTTTCTTT
CASSMTANEAFF
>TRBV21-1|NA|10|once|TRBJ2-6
TGTGCCAGCAGCCCTTACGTCCTGACTTTC
CASSPYVLTF
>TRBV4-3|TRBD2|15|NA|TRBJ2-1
TGCGCCAGCAGCCACACAAGCGGGGGGGTGAATGAGCAGTTCTTC
CASSHTSGGVNEQFF
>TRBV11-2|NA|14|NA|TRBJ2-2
TGTGCCAGCAGCTTTGGCAGGGAAACCGGGGAGCTGTTTTTT
CASSFGRETGELFF
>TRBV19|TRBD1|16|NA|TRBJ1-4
TGTGCCAGTCACTCTGCCGGGGGACAGGGGTTTGCGCAACTGTTTTTT
CASHSAGGQGFAQLFF
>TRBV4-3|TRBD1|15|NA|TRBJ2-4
TGCGCCAGCAGCCAAGTAGGACAGGGGGCGGACATTCAGTACTTC
CASSQVGQGADIQYF
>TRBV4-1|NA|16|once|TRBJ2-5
TGCGCCAGCAGCCAGGCCCTACAGGGAGGGGAAGAGACCCAGTACTTC
CASSQALQGGEETQYF
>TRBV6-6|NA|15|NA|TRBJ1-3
TGTGCCAGCAGTTACTCGGGGACAACTGGAAACACCATATATTTT
CASSYSGTTGNTIYF
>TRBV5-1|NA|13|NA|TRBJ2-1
TGCGCCAGCAGAGCGGAAGATTACAATGAGCAGTTCTTC
CASRAEDYNEQFF
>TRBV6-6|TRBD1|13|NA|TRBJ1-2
TGTGCCAGCAGTCTGCAGGGGGAGCATGGCTACACCTTC
CASSLQGEHGYTF